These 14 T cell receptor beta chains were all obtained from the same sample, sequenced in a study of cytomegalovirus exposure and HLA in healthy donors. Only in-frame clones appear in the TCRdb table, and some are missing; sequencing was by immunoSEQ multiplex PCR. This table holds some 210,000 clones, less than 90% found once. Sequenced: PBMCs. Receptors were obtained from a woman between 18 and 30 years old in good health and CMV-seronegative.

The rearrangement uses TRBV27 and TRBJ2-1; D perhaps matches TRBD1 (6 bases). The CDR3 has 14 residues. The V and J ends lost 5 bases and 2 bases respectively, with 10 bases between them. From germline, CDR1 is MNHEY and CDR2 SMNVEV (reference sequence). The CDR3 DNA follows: TGTGCCAGCAGTCTGCAGGGGACCTACAATGAGCAGTTCTTC. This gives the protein CASSLQGTYNEQFF.

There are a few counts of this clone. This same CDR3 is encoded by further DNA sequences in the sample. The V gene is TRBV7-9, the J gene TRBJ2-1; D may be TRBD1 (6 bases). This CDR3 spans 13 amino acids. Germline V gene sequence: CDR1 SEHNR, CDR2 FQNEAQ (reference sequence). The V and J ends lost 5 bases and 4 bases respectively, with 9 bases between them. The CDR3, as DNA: TGTGCCAGCAGCCCCGACAGGTACAATGAGCAGTTCTTC. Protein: CASSPDRYNEQFF.

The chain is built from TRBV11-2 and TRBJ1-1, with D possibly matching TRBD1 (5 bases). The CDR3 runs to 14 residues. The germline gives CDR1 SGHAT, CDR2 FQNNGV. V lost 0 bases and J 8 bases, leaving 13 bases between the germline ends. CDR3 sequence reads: CASSLEGRDVEAFF. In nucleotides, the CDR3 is TGTGCCAGCAGCTTAGAAGGCAGGGACGTAGAAGCTTTCTTT.

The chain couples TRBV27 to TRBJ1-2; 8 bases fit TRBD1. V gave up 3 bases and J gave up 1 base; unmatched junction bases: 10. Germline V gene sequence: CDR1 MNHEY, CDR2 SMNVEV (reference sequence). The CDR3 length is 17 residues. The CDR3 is CASSLEGQGGGNYGYTF. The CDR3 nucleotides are TGTGCCAGCAGTTTGGAAGGACAGGGTGGAGGTAACTATGGCTACACCTTC.

CDR3 loop: CASRLAGGRSYEQYF. CDR3 sequence (DNA): TGTGCCAGTAGACTAGCGGGGGGCCGCTCCTACGAGCAGTACTTC. The chain uses TRBV6-1 and TRBJ2-7; 13 nucleotides match TRBD2. Germline V gene lookup returns CDR1 MNHNS and CDR2 SASEGT. The length of the CDR3 is 15 residues. The V gene end was trimmed by 9 bases and the J gene end by 0 bases; junction bases not matched to a gene: 5.

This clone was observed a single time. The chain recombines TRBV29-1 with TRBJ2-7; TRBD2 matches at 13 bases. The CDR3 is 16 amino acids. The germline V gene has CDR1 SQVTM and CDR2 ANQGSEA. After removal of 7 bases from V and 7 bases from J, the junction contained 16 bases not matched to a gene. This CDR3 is CSAEYYPTSGRKEQYF. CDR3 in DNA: TGCAGCGCCGAATATTACCCGACTAGCGGGAGGAAAGAGCAGTACTTC.

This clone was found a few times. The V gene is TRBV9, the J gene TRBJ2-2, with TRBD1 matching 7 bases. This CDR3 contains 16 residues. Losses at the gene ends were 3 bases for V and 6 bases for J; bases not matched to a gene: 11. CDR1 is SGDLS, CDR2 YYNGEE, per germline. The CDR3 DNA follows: TGTGCCAGCAGCGCGACAGGGTCCCTTGAGGCCGGGGAGCTGTTTTTT. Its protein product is CASSATGSLEAGELFF.

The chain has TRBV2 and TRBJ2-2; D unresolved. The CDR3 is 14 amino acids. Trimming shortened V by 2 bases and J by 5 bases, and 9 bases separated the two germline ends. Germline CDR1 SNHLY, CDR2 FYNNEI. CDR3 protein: CASSESKGTGELFF. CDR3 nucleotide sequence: TGTGCCAGCAGTGAAAGTAAAGGGACCGGGGAGCTGTTTTTT.

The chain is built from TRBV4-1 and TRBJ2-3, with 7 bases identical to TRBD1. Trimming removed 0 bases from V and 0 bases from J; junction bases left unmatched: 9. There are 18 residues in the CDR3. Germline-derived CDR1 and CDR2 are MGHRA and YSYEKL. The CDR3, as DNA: TGCGCCAGCAGCCAAGACGAAACGCACAGGGGTAGCACAGATACGCAGTATTTT. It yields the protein CASSQDETHRGSTDTQYF.

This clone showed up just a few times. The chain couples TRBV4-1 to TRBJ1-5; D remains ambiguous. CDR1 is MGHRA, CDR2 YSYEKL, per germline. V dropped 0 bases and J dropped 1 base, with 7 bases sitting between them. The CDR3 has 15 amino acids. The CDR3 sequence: CASSQDFVSNQPQHF. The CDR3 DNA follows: TGCGCCAGCAGCCAAGATTTTGTCAGCAATCAGCCCCAGCATTTT.

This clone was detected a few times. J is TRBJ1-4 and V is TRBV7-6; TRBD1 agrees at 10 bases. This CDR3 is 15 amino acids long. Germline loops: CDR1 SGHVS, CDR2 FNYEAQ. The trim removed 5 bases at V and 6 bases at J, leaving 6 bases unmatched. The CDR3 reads CASSPGTGVDEKLFF. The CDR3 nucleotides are TGTGCCAGCAGCCCGGGGACAGGGGTGGATGAAAAACTGTTTTTT.

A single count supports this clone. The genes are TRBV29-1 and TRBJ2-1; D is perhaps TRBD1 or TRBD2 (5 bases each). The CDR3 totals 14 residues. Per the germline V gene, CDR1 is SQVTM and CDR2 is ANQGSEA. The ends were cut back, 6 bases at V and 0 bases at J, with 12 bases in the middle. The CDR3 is CSVDGTGSYNEQFF. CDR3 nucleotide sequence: TGCAGCGTCGACGGGACCGGCTCCTACAATGAGCAGTTCTTC.

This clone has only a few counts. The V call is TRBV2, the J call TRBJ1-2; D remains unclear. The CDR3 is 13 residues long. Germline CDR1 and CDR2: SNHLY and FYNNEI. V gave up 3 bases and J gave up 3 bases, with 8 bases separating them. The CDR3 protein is CASSERLDYGYTF. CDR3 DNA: TGTGCCAGCAGTGAGAGACTGGACTATGGCTACACCTTC.

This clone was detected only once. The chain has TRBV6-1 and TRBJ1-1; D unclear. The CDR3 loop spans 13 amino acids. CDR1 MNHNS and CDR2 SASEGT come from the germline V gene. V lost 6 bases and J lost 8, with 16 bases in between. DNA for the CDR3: TGTGCCAGCAGGGCACGATCGAACTCCGAAGCTTTCTTT. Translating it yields CASRARSNSEAFF.